A selection of T cell receptor beta chains follows, all from one sample in a study of blood T cell dynamics during melanoma immunotherapy. Sequencing used immunoSEQ multiplex PCR; TCRdb keeps in-frame clones, though not all of them. The sample has 14,000 to 15,000 clones, around 88% seen once. The starting material was blood, obtained from a patient treated with checkpoint blockade. The receptors shown here come from a human donor with melanoma. CDR3s include the opening cysteine and the closing phenylalanine or tryptophan. The order of the fields is clone size, V gene, J gene, D gene, CDR3 DNA, CDR3 protein. D genes are given only for firm matches. For some rows the clone size is stated as once, few or many, or as a class when expanded; others skip it.

abundance: NA
v_gene: TRBV19
j_gene: TRBJ1-5
d_gene: NA
CDR3nt: TGTGCCAGTAGTATAGCTTGGCAGCCCCAGCATTTT
CDR3aa: CASSIAWQPQHF

abundance: NA
v_gene: TRBV7-8
j_gene: TRBJ2-1
d_gene: TRBD2
CDR3nt: TGTGCCAGCAGCTTAGTGCGGGAGGGCGGCAATGAGCAGTTCTTC
CDR3aa: CASSLVREGGNEQFF

abundance: NA
v_gene: TRBV9
j_gene: TRBJ1-3
d_gene: NA
CDR3nt: TGTGCCAGCAGCCCTACAGGTCTTTCTGGAAACACCATATATTTT
CDR3aa: CASSPTGLSGNTIYF

abundance: NA
v_gene: TRBV11-2
j_gene: TRBJ1-2
d_gene: NA
CDR3nt: TGTGCCAGCAGCTGGAGTAACTATGGCTACACCTTC
CDR3aa: CASSWSNYGYTF

abundance: NA
v_gene: TRBV9
j_gene: TRBJ2-1
d_gene: NA
CDR3nt: TGTGCCAGCAGCTTACTGGGTGGGCCGGGTGAGCAGTTCTTC
CDR3aa: CASSLLGGPGEQFF

abundance: NA
v_gene: TRBV4-2
j_gene: TRBJ2-2
d_gene: TRBD1
CDR3nt: TGTGCCAGCAGCACCAGGGACAGCGGGGAGCTGTTTTTT
CDR3aa: CASSTRDSGELFF

abundance: NA
v_gene: TRBV10-3
j_gene: TRBJ2-2
d_gene: TRBD2
CDR3nt: TGTGCCATCAGTGAGACTAGCGGGAGGGAAGGCGGGGAGCTGTTTTTT
CDR3aa: CAISETSGREGGELFF

abundance: NA
v_gene: TRBV2
j_gene: TRBJ2-1
d_gene: TRBD2
CDR3nt: TGTGCCAGCAGTCCGACACAGACTAGCGGGACCTTAAATGAGCAGTTCTTC
CDR3aa: CASSPTQTSGTLNEQFF

abundance: NA
v_gene: TRBV2
j_gene: TRBJ2-7
d_gene: TRBD1
CDR3nt: TGTGCCAGCAGTATGGGACAGGGAAAAGCCTACGAGCAGTACTTC
CDR3aa: CASSMGQGKAYEQYF

abundance: NA
v_gene: TRBV30
j_gene: TRBJ2-3
d_gene: TRBD1
CDR3nt: TGTGCCTGGAGGGTGGATACTTGGGACAGACCGGGCCAAGGCACAGATACGCAGTATTTT
CDR3aa: CAWRVDTWDRPGQGTDTQYF

abundance: NA
v_gene: TRBV11-2
j_gene: TRBJ2-1
d_gene: NA
CDR3nt: TGTGCCAGCAGCTTAGGGGAGCTAGCTTTTGAGCAGTTCTTC
CDR3aa: CASSLGELAFEQFF

abundance: NA
v_gene: TRBV29-1
j_gene: TRBJ1-1
d_gene: NA
CDR3nt: TGCAGCGTTGGACAGTCTATGAACACTGAAGCTTTCTTT
CDR3aa: CSVGQSMNTEAFF

abundance: NA
v_gene: TRBV7-9
j_gene: TRBJ1-6
d_gene: NA
CDR3nt: TGTGCCAGCAGCTTAAACAATTCACCCCTCCACTTT
CDR3aa: CASSLNNSPLHF

abundance: NA
v_gene: TRBV28
j_gene: TRBJ1-5
d_gene: TRBD1
CDR3nt: TGTGCCAGCAGTACCCCGACAGGGAGTGGCAATCAGCCCCAGCATTTT
CDR3aa: CASSTPTGSGNQPQHF

abundance: NA
v_gene: TRBV7-3
j_gene: TRBJ2-1
d_gene: NA
CDR3nt: TGTGCCAGCAGCTTAAGCTTCCGCAATGAGCAGTTCTTC
CDR3aa: CASSLSFRNEQFF

abundance: NA
v_gene: TRBV19
j_gene: TRBJ2-2
d_gene: NA
CDR3nt: TGTGCCAGTAGCACCTTACTAGGACAATCGAACACCGGGGAGCTGTTTTTT
CDR3aa: CASSTLLGQSNTGELFF

abundance: few
v_gene: TRBV5-6
j_gene: TRBJ2-6
d_gene: NA
CDR3nt: TGTGCCAGCAGCTCCATAAAATCAGGGACTGGGGCCAACGTCCTGACTTTC
CDR3aa: CASSSIKSGTGANVLTF

abundance: NA
v_gene: TRBV5-1
j_gene: TRBJ2-7
d_gene: TRBD2
CDR3nt: TGCGCCAGCAGCTTGGAAGGGCCTAGCGGGGGTATCTCCTACGAGCAGTACTTC
CDR3aa: CASSLEGPSGGISYEQYF

abundance: large
v_gene: TRBV4-2
j_gene: TRBJ2-1
d_gene: NA
CDR3nt: TGTGCCAGCAGCCCCCGTCCCGAGCAGGCCCGAGGCGGCAATGAGCAGTTCTTC
CDR3aa: CASSPRPEQARGGNEQFF

abundance: NA
v_gene: TRBV7-5
j_gene: TRBJ2-2
d_gene: NA
CDR3nt: TGTGCCAGAAGCTTAGCTAGGATGGGCAGGGGGAAGCATAGCACCGGGGAGCTGTTTTTT
CDR3aa: CARSLARMGRGKHSTGELFF

abundance: NA
v_gene: TRBV7-8
j_gene: TRBJ1-1
d_gene: NA
CDR3nt: TGTGCCAGCAGCTTAACCACGAACACTGAAGCTTTCTTT
CDR3aa: CASSLTTNTEAFF

abundance: NA
v_gene: TRBV29-1
j_gene: TRBJ1-1
d_gene: NA
CDR3nt: TGCAGCGTTGTCCCTCCGGGGCCGATTAACACTGAAGCTTTCTTT
CDR3aa: CSVVPPGPINTEAFF